This paragraph reports one TCR beta chain. Its antigen is unidentified. This CDR3 has 14 residues. CDR1 is SGHDT, CDR2 YYEEEE, per germline. Trimming left V 0 bases short and J 6 bases short, with 12 bases between. This record comes from a study of T-cell reconstitution after alpha-beta-depleted transplantation in children. Study-wide points: Some patients' high day-60 TCRbeta diversity was traced to surviving recipient T cells and thymic progenitors. As was reported, about two months after transplant, alpha-beta T cells came from several hundred expanded graft clones. T-cell counts and diversity at one year following transplant were attributed mainly to newly produced T cells.

Unique molecular identifiers tagged the TCRbeta library. TCRdb redid the calling of the PCR reads with MiXCR, one entry per CDR3 protein. The sample records 60,000 to 100,000 distinct CDR3 sequences, 15% to 20% being singletons. This chain connects TRBV5-6 to TRBJ1-1; D is perhaps TRBD1 (6 bases). The sequence was collected from a male patient aged 2 to 10 who had a stem cell transplant for acute lymphoblastic leukemia, so the T cells may come from the graft donor. Sequencing was performed on PBMCs, mostly from graft donor cells, taken 360 days after TCRalphabeta/CD19-depleted stem cell transplant. DNA for the CDR3: TGTGCCAGCAGCTTGGCCTCGACAGGCTCTGAAGCTTTCTTT. Encoded protein: CASSLASTGSEAFF.